A single sample is the source of the 24 T cell receptor beta chains below, sequenced in a study of metastatic and nonmetastatic thyroid tumors (dated by TCRdb to the early 2020s). No treatment had been received by any patient before thyroid surgery. The library was obtained by PCR. The listed sequencing device is Illumina HiSeq 4000. TCRdb passed the public sequencing reads through fastp at Q25 and MiXCR, retaining productive beta sequences. The sample contains tens of thousands of clones, approximately 14% of them found a single time. 19% of the sample comes from the top ten. Sequencing input: blood. These receptors were taken from a female donor with papillary thyroid cancer or a benign thyroid nodule (not recorded which). Some clones in this sample may be carry-over from other donors' samples.

This clone was counted at least ten times. The chain is built from TRBV27 and TRBJ2-1; 9 bases map to TRBD1. This CDR3 is built from 13 residues. CDR1 and CDR2 (germline): MNHEY, SMNVEV (reference sequence). Trimming at V came to 8 bases and at J to 5 bases, leaving 4 bases not matched to a gene. CDR3 sequence: CASRGQGNNEQFF. Written as DNA, the CDR3 is TGTGCCAGCCGGGGACAGGGTAACAATGAGCAGTTCTTC.

This clone was recorded at least ten times. V is TRBV7-9 and J is TRBJ2-5; D gene unclear. Looked up from germline, CDR1 is SEHNR and CDR2 is FQNEAQ (reference sequence). V lost 3 bases, J lost 3 bases, and 5 bases lay in between. CDR3 length: 12 amino acids. Here the CDR3 reads CASSFPEETQYF. CDR3 sequence (DNA): TGTGCCAGCAGCTTCCCGGAAGAGACCCAGTACTTC.

This rearrangement joins TRBV9 to TRBJ1-6, with D tentatively TRBD1 (5 bases). The CDR3 totals 15 residues. Germline CDR1 SGDLS, CDR2 YYNGEE. The chain's CDR3 is CESSVGWGWGSPLHF. In DNA, the CDR3 is TGTGAAAGCAGCGTAGGTTGGGGCTGGGGCTCACCCCTCCACTTT.

The J gene is TRBJ2-1, the V gene TRBV11-2; 7 bases align to TRBD1. The germline gives CDR1 SGHAT, CDR2 FQNNGV. The CDR3 spans 16 residues. V shed 7 bases, J shed 9 bases, and the junction held 18 bases outside the gene matches. This CDR3 reads CASIPIGQVKWSEQFF. The CDR3 coding sequence is TGTGCCAGCATCCCTATCGGACAGGTGAAGTGGAGTGAGCAGTTCTTC.

This clone was picked up many times. The chain combines TRBV4-1 with TRBJ2-2; 8 bases line up with TRBD1. The CDR3 totals 16 residues. The germline CDR1 and CDR2 sequences are MGHRA and YSYEKL. The V segment lost 6 bases and the J segment 5 bases; nucleotides outside the gene matches: 11. CDR3 nucleotide sequence: TGCGCCAGCAGTCCTTCCGGGACAGGTGATACCGGGGAGCTGTTTTTT. It translates to CASSPSGTGDTGELFF.

This clone was seen only a few times. This chain uses TRBV2 with TRBJ2-3; no clear D. The V gene's germline CDR1 is SNHLY and CDR2 FYNNEI. V lost 6 bases, J lost 2 bases, and 3 bases lay in between. This CDR3 has 11 residues. CDR3 bases: TGTGCCAGCAGCCACACAGATACGCAGTATTTT. Translated: CASSHTDTQYF.

This chain links TRBV11-3 with TRBJ1-4; 8 nucleotides align to TRBD1. Trimming at V came to 5 bases and at J to 8 bases, leaving 7 bases not matched to a gene. This CDR3 region has 14 residues. Germline V gene lookup returns CDR1 SGHNT and CDR2 YENEEA. Here the CDR3 DNA reads TGTGCCAGCAGCAAGACAGGGGAGGGGGAAAAACTGTTTTTT. Encoded protein: CASSKTGEGEKLFF.

A remark on this clone: The junction does not match germline at one end; this may be a read error. The CDR3 DNA follows: TGTGCCAGCAGCTCCTGGGACAGTGGGATTTACGAGCAGTGCTTC. It translates to CASSSWDSGIYEQCF. The chain couples TRBV7-2 to TRBJ2-7; 7 nucleotides align to TRBD1. Germline CDR1 reads SGHTA; CDR2 reads FQGNSA. This CDR3 spans 15 amino acids. The variable domain in full, with the rest retrieved from reference TRBV7-2 and TRBJ2-7, is GAGVSQSPSNKVTEKGKDVELRCDPISGHTALYWYRQSLGQGLEFLIYFQGNSAPDKSGLPSDRFSAERTGGSVSTLTIQRTQQEDSAVYLCASSSWDSGIYEQCFGPGTRLTVT.

This clone was picked up many times. This rearrangement joins TRBV20-1 to TRBJ2-7; 7 bases are a match to TRBD2. CDR1 is DFQATT, CDR2 SNEGSKA, per germline (reference sequence). The CDR3 is made up of 13 amino acids. Trimming took 5 bases from V and 3 from J; bases not matched to a gene: 7. The CDR3: CSAPSGQNYEQYF. The CDR3 bases are TGCAGTGCTCCTAGCGGACAAAACTACGAGCAGTACTTC.

This clone has ten or more counts. V is TRBV6-5 and J is TRBJ2-6; tentative D call: TRBD1 (6 bases). The germline V gene encodes CDR1 MNHEY and CDR2 SVGAGI. The V and J ends lost 7 bases and 1 base respectively, with 20 bases between them. This CDR3 comprises 18 residues. This chain's CDR3 is CASKDTGQSHSGANVLTF. As DNA, the CDR3 is TGTGCCAGCAAAGATACCGGACAGAGTCATTCTGGGGCCAACGTCCTGACTTTC.

By sample fraction, this clone is medium-sized. V usage is TRBV28 and J usage is TRBJ1-5; a weak D match, TRBD1 (5 bases). Germline lookup yields CDR1 MDHEN and CDR2 SYDVKM. The CDR3 extends over 15 amino acids. With 2 bases removed from V and 4 bases from J, the gap between germline ends came to 12 bases. As DNA, the CDR3 is TGTGCCAGCAGTTTAGTGGGCGGGGGGAATCAGCCCCAGCATTTT. This sequence encodes CASSLVGGGNQPQHF.

By sample fraction, this clone is medium-sized. V is TRBV28 and J is TRBJ1-5, with unresolved D. The V gene lost 4 bases and the J gene lost 1 base, with 8 bases spanning the gap. Germline V gene data show CDR1 as MDHEN and CDR2 as SYDVKM. The CDR3 has 14 residues. Written as DNA, the CDR3 is TGTGCCAGCAGTTATCCCCGAAGCAATCAGCCCCAGCATTTT. Translation gives CASSYPRSNQPQHF. Full variable domain (missing parts from reference TRBV28 and TRBJ1-5): DVKVTQSSRYLVKRTGEKVFLECVQDMDHENMFWYRQDPGLGLRLIYFSYDVKMKEKGDIPEGYSVSREKKERFSLILESASTNQTSMYLCASSYPRSNQPQHFGDGTRLSIL.

This clone is deemed medium-sized. The genes are TRBV10-2 and TRBJ1-5; D gene unclear. The CDR3 totals 14 residues. The V end lost 0 bases, the J end lost 3 bases, and 6 bases lay between the germline ends. CDR1 and CDR2 from the germline V gene are WSHSY and SAAADI. DNA of the CDR3: TGCGCCAGCAGTGAGTCAACTTCCAATCAGCCCCAGCATTTT. It encodes CASSESTSNQPQHF.

The chain uses TRBV4-2 and TRBJ1-5; D may be TRBD1 (5 bases). The germline gives CDR1 LGHNA, CDR2 YNFKEQ. Trimming pared 0 bases from V and 3 bases from J, leaving 12 bases between. This CDR3 has 16 residues. CDR3 nucleotide sequence: TGTGCCAGCAGCCAAGACGTGACAGCCTACAATCAGCCCCAGCATTTT. Translated, it gives CASSQDVTAYNQPQHF.

This clone was observed many times. The chain recombines TRBV4-3 with TRBJ2-6; D call uncertain. CDR1 and CDR2 (germline): LGHNA, YSLEER. V was trimmed by 0 bases and J by 4 bases, leaving 4 bases between them. The length of the CDR3 is 14 residues. The chain's CDR3 is CASSQDNGANVLTF. Written as DNA, the CDR3 is TGCGCCAGCAGCCAAGATAACGGGGCCAACGTCCTGACTTTC.

In this sample, this clone turned up many times. V usage is TRBV4-3 and J usage is TRBJ2-7, with a possible D match to TRBD1 (6 bases). The length of the CDR3 is 16 residues. Germline-derived CDR1 and CDR2 are LGHNA and YSLEER. V lost 0 bases and J lost 4, with 16 bases in between. The CDR3 reads CASSQEVVGRGYEQYF. The CDR3 DNA is TGCGCCAGCAGCCAAGAGGTTGTGGGCAGGGGATACGAGCAGTACTTC.

In its sample, this clone was seen many times. The V gene is TRBV20-1, the J gene TRBJ1-2; D perhaps matches TRBD1 (6 bases). The CDR3 extends over 21 amino acids. From germline, CDR1 is DFQATT and CDR2 SNEGSKA (reference sequence). V lost 2 bases and J lost 6, with 37 bases in between. CDR3 sequence: CSARIEIPFKLVGGLKDGYTF. The DNA for the CDR3 is TGCAGTGCTAGAATAGAGATCCCCTTTAAACTAGTAGGGGGGCTCAAAGATGGCTACACCTTC.

In its sample, this clone is medium-sized. The rearrangement joins TRBV28 to TRBJ2-3, with D tentatively TRBD2 (6 bases). This CDR3 contains 14 residues. The V and J ends lost 3 bases and 5 bases respectively, with 12 bases between them. Germline CDR1 reads MDHEN; CDR2 reads SYDVKM. CDR3 region: CASSLEGYVDTQYF. The CDR3 DNA reads as TGTGCCAGCAGTTTGGAGGGATACGTAGATACGCAGTATTTT.

This clone has a handful of counts. V and J are TRBV6-2 or TRBV6-3 and TRBJ2-2; D ambiguous. The CDR3 totals 16 residues. Trimming stripped 6 bases from V and 1 base from J, with 15 bases between. Looked up from germline, CDR1 is MNHEY and CDR2 is SVGEGT. CDR3 nucleotide sequence: TGTGCCAGCAGGATGATAGCTTGGTTGAACACCGGGGAGCTGTTTTTT. This sequence encodes CASRMIAWLNTGELFF.

The rearrangement links TRBV28 to TRBJ2-7, with D unclear. Germline values: CDR1 MDHEN, CDR2 SYDVKM. The CDR3 runs to 12 residues. Trimming stripped 7 bases from V and 3 bases from J, with 10 bases between. The DNA of the CDR3 is TGTGCCAGCACCCGGGTTCTCTACGAGCAGTACTTC. It translates to CASTRVLYEQYF.

Only a few counts were recorded for this clone. This CDR3 is also generated by other DNA sequences in the sample. This CDR3 is CAWGRLAGRVGTQYF. CDR3 nucleotide sequence: TGTGCCTGGGGCCGACTAGCGGGGAGGGTGGGTACGCAGTATTTT. This chain connects TRBV30 to TRBJ2-3; 11 bases fit TRBD2. The CDR3 totals 15 residues. Trimming at V came to 5 bases and at J to 8 bases, leaving 12 bases not matched to a gene. Germline assignment: CDR1 GTSNPN and CDR2 SVGIG (reference sequence).

This clone was recorded many times. The chain couples TRBV20-1 to TRBJ2-3; no reliable D call. The CDR3 is 13 amino acids. Germline V gene lookup returns CDR1 DFQATT and CDR2 SNEGSKA (reference sequence). Between the trimmed V and J ends, which lost 4 bases and 1 base, there was a span of 9 bases. The CDR3 bases are TGCAGTGCTAACCTCGTCGGCACAGATACGCAGTATTTT. It codes for CSANLVGTDTQYF.

This clone is medium-sized. J is TRBJ1-2 and V is TRBV28; D ambiguous. The V gene's germline CDR1 is MDHEN and CDR2 SYDVKM. Trimming removed 5 bases from V and 4 bases from J, with 14 bases in between. This CDR3 has 14 residues. CDR3 amino acids: CASSTLSVGYGYTF. The DNA of the CDR3 is TGTGCCAGCAGTACATTATCGGTGGGCTATGGCTACACCTTC.

This clone was detected ten times or more. This chain joins TRBV7-8 and TRBJ1-4; no reliable D call. V lost 5 bases and J 2 bases, leaving 18 bases between the germline ends. This CDR3 contains 17 residues. The germline V gene has CDR1 SGHVS and CDR2 FQNEAQ. CDR3 DNA sequence: TGTGCCAGCAGCGAACTAGAAGCTGGGAGGACTAATGAAAAACTGTTTTTT. Amino acid sequence: CASSELEAGRTNEKLFF.